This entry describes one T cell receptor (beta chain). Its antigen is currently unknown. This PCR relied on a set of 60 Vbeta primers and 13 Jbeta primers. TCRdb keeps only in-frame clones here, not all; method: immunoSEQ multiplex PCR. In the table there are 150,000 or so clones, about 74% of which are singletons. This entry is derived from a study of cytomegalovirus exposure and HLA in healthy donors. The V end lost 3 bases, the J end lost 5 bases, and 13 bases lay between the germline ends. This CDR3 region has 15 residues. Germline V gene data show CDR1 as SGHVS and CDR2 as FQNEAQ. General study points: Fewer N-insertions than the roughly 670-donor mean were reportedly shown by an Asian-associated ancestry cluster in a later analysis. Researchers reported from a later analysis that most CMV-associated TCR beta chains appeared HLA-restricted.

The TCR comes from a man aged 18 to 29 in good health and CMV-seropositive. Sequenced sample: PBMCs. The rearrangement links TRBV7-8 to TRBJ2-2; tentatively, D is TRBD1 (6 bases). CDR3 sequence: CASSFFGQRTGELFF. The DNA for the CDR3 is TGTGCCAGCAGCTTTTTTGGACAGAGGACCGGGGAGCTGTTTTTT.